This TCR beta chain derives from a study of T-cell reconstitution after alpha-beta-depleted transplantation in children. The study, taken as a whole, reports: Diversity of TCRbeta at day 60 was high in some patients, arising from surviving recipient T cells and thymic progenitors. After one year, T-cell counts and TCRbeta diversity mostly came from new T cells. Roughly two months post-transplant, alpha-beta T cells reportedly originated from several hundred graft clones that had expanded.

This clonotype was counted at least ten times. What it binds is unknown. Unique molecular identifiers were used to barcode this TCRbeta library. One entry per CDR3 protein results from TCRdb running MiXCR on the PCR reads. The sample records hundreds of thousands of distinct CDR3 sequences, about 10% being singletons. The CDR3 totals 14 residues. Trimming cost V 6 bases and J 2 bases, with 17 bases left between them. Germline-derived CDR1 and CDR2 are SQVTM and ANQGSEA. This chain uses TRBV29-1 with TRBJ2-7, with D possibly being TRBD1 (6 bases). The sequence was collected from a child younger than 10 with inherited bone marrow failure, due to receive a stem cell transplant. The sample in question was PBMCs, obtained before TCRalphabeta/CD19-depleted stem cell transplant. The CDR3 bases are TGCAGCGTCCCCCGGGCAGGGGACCCCTACGAGCAGTACTTC. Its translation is CSVPRAGDPYEQYF.